These 22 T cell receptor beta chains were all obtained from the same sample, sequenced in a study of blood T cell repertoires in COVID-19. Sequenced by immunoSEQ multiplex PCR; TCRdb stores in-frame clones only, minus some. The table shows approximately 50,000 clones, with more than 70% occurring only once. The sample taken for sequencing was peripheral blood. All receptors derive from a man aged 60 to 69 with acute or convalescent COVID-19.

The genes are TRBV9 and TRBJ2-1, with 7 bases matching TRBD1. CDR1 is SGDLS and CDR2 is YYNGEE in the germline V gene. The CDR3 contains 17 residues. V trimming: 3 bases; J trimming: 5 bases; junction bases outside the gene matches: 14. DNA of the CDR3: TGTGCCAGCAGCGCCTGGGGGCCAGGGGGAAGAGACAATGAGCAGTTCTTC. Residues: CASSAWGPGGRDNEQFF.

The chain employs TRBV28 and TRBJ2-5, with a weak D call TRBD2 (6 bases). The germline gives CDR1 MDHEN, CDR2 SYDVKM. The CDR3 is made up of 13 amino acids. V was trimmed by 5 bases and J by 4 bases, leaving 11 bases between them. CDR3 nucleotides: TGTGCCAGCAGTCTACGGGGGAGAGAGACCCAGTACTTC. It translates to CASSLRGRETQYF. Together with reference TRBV28 and TRBJ2-5, the CDR3 gives the full variable domain: DVKVTQSSRYLVKRTGEKVFLECVQDMDHENMFWYRQDPGLGLRLIYFSYDVKMKEKGDIPEGYSVSREKKERFSLILESASTNQTSMYLCASSLRGRETQYFGPGTRLLVL.

The CDR3 here is CASTHRTGAYSNQPQHF. CDR3 coding DNA: TGTGCCAGCACCCACAGGACAGGAGCTTATAGCAATCAGCCCCAGCATTTT. The chain recombines TRBV28 with TRBJ1-5, with 7 bases matching TRBD1. V lost 7 bases, J lost 0 bases, and 12 bases stayed unmatched. Germline V CDR1 and CDR2: MDHEN, SYDVKM. This CDR3 region has 17 residues.

This clone was recorded once. The V gene is TRBV5-1, the J gene TRBJ2-3; perhaps TRBD1 as D (5 bases). CDR1 is SGHRS and CDR2 is YFSETQ in the germline V gene. This CDR3 spans 12 amino acids. Between the trimmed V and J ends, which lost 0 bases and 8 bases, there was a span of 7 bases. The CDR3 loop reads CASSLEGRTQYF. The CDR3 coding sequence is TGCGCCAGCAGCTTGGAGGGGCGTACGCAGTATTTT.

The chain is built from TRBV13 and TRBJ1-3, with 8 bases that match TRBD1. The germline CDR1 and CDR2 sequences are PRHDT and FYEKMQ (reference sequence). The CDR3 length is 13 residues. V lost 5 bases, J lost 5 bases, and 2 bases stayed unmatched. The CDR3 protein is CASSGQGRNTIYF. CDR3 in DNA: TGTGCCAGCAGCGGACAGGGAAGAAACACCATATATTTT.

This sequence joins TRBV7-9 and TRBJ2-7; 7 positions match TRBD1. Looked up from germline, CDR1 is SEHNR and CDR2 is FQNEAQ (reference sequence). This CDR3 is 13 amino acids long. V lost 2 bases, J lost 7 bases, and 5 bases stayed unmatched. The CDR3 reads CASSLRGTDEQYF. The CDR3 coding sequence is TGTGCCAGCAGCTTACGAGGGACAGATGAGCAGTACTTC.

The V gene is TRBV6-5, the J gene TRBJ1-5, with D maybe TRBD1 (5 bases). Trimming stripped 6 bases from V and 6 bases from J, with 12 bases between. The CDR3 runs 13 residues. From germline, CDR1 is MNHEY and CDR2 SVGAGI. The CDR3 DNA follows: TGTGCCAGCAGAGCTTTGGGGGGTCAGCCCCAGCATTTT. Its translation is CASRALGGQPQHF.

The V gene is TRBV28, the J gene TRBJ2-2; TRBD1 matches at 7 bases. Germline V gives CDR1 MDHEN, CDR2 SYDVKM. CDR3 size: 19 residues. V gave up 2 bases and J gave up 9 bases; unmatched junction bases: 21. CDR3 sequence: CASSLVGLGRTGRKRELFF. The CDR3, as DNA: TGTGCCAGCAGTTTAGTCGGACTGGGCCGGACAGGTCGAAAAAGGGAGCTGTTTTTT.

The chain employs TRBV29-1 and TRBJ2-1; no firm D call. Per the germline V gene, CDR1 is SQVTM and CDR2 is ANQGSEA. The V end lost 4 bases, the J end lost 6 bases, and 13 bases lay between the germline ends. This CDR3 spans 13 amino acids. The CDR3 loop reads CSVARSTANEQFF. CDR3 coding DNA: TGCAGCGTTGCGAGATCAACCGCCAATGAGCAGTTCTTC.

The chain couples TRBV18 to TRBJ2-7; D unclear. The germline V gene has CDR1 KGHSH and CDR2 LQKENI. Trimming pared 0 bases from V and 0 bases from J, leaving 6 bases between. This CDR3 is 14 amino acids long. The DNA of the CDR3 is TGTGCCAGCTCACCACCCGTTAGCTCCTACGAGCAGTACTTC. Residues: CASSPPVSSYEQYF.

The sample holds a few counts of this clone. The genes are TRBV7-9 and TRBJ1-1; the D gene is possibly TRBD1 (5 bases). Germline CDR1 and CDR2: SEHNR and FQNEAQ (reference sequence). This CDR3 spans 15 amino acids. Trimming removed 2 bases from V and 1 base from J, with 11 bases in between. CDR3 residues: CASSLPHGGNTEAFF. CDR3 in DNA: TGTGCCAGCAGCTTACCCCACGGGGGGAACACTGAAGCTTTCTTT.

This clone was found a few times. The chain links TRBV4-1 to TRBJ2-1; 8 nucleotides agree with TRBD2. Trimming cost V 0 bases and J 6 bases; bases outside gene matches: 10. CDR1 and CDR2 (germline): MGHRA, YSYEKL. The CDR3 loop spans 17 amino acids. The CDR3 region has the DNA TGCGCCAGCAGCCAAGATCTATCGCGGGGGGCCGGCAATGAGCAGTTCTTC. Its protein is CASSQDLSRGAGNEQFF.

The chain carries TRBV7-2 and TRBJ2-1, with a possible D match to TRBD2 (6 bases). CDR1 and CDR2 (germline): SGHTA, FQGNSA. The V end was cut by 6 bases, the J end by 6 bases, with 15 bases between. There are 14 residues in the CDR3. CDR3 region: CASSPNERANEQFF. CDR3 in DNA: TGTGCCAGCAGTCCCAACGAGCGGGCCAATGAGCAGTTCTTC.

V and J are TRBV25-1 and TRBJ2-3; 11 nucleotides match TRBD2. The V and J ends lost 3 bases and 7 bases, in that order; junction bases with no gene match: 6. Germline assignment: CDR1 MGHDK and CDR2 SYGVNS. This CDR3 contains 15 residues. CDR3 region: CASSDPGLAVNTQYF. CDR3 bases: TGTGCCAGCAGTGACCCGGGACTAGCGGTTAATACGCAGTATTTT.

V is TRBV29-1 and J is TRBJ1-5, with TRBD1 matching 7 bases. This CDR3 spans 13 amino acids. With V trimmed by 7 bases and J by 3 bases, 6 bases remained unmatched. Germline V gene sequence: CDR1 SQVTM, CDR2 ANQGSEA. The CDR3: CSAQQGFNQPQHF. CDR3 coding DNA: TGCAGCGCGCAACAGGGGTTCAATCAGCCCCAGCATTTT.

The rearrangement joins TRBV6-6 to TRBJ2-5, with 15 bases aligning to TRBD2. Trimming removed 7 bases from V and 5 bases from J; junction bases left unmatched: 11. The germline CDR1 and CDR2 sequences are MNHNY and SVGAGI (reference sequence). This CDR3 comprises 17 residues. CDR3 amino acids: CASNRPGLAGGKETQYF. CDR3 nucleotide sequence: TGTGCCAGCAATCGCCCCGGACTAGCGGGAGGGAAGGAGACCCAGTACTTC.

The rearrangement joins TRBV15 to TRBJ2-1; 9 positions agree with TRBD1. Germline V CDR1 and CDR2: LNHNV, YYDKDF (reference sequence). There are 15 residues in the CDR3. V shed 5 bases, J shed 9 bases, and the junction held 11 bases outside the gene matches. The CDR3 coding sequence is TGTGCCACCAGCTTACGGGACAGGGATCTCCGTGAGCAGTTCTTC. Translation: CATSLRDRDLREQFF.

The chain couples TRBV18 to TRBJ2-5, with 11 positions matching TRBD2. This CDR3 comprises 15 residues. Per germline, CDR1 KGHSH and CDR2 LQKENI. Trimming removed 6 bases from V and 1 base from J; junction bases left unmatched: 4. The CDR3 loop reads CASSQGTSGQETQYF. The CDR3 region has the DNA TGTGCCAGCTCCCAGGGGACTAGCGGCCAAGAGACCCAGTACTTC.

The rearrangement links TRBV18 to TRBJ1-1; D is ambiguous. CDR1 and CDR2 (germline): KGHSH, LQKENI. V lost 5 bases to trimming and J lost 1 base, with 11 bases between them. The CDR3 has 14 amino acids. CDR3: CASSANSGNTEAFF. CDR3 nucleotide sequence: TGTGCCAGCTCAGCCAACAGTGGGAACACTGAAGCTTTCTTT.

This sequence joins TRBV5-1 and TRBJ1-1; D not resolved. Germline CDR1 reads SGHRS; CDR2 reads YFSETQ. The CDR3 sequence is 15 residues long. Trimming removed 0 bases at V and 0 bases at J, with 9 bases between. CDR3 nucleotide sequence: TGCGCCAGCAGCTTGGGGGCCACCATGAACACTGAAGCTTTCTTT. Protein: CASSLGATMNTEAFF.

In its sample, this clone was seen a few times. The rearrangement links TRBV9 to TRBJ1-1; D not resolved. Trimming took 0 bases from V and 2 from J, leaving 5 bases between them. CDR1 and CDR2 from the germline V gene are SGDLS and YYNGEE. CDR3 length equals 13 residues. In nucleotides, the CDR3 is TGTGCCAGCAGCGTAGCGGGTAACACTGAAGCTTTCTTT. Its protein is CASSVAGNTEAFF.

The chain carries TRBV30 and TRBJ2-7; TRBD2 matches at 10 bases. The V segment lost 8 bases and the J segment 0 bases; nucleotides outside the gene matches: 4. The germline CDR1 and CDR2 sequences are GTSNPN and SVGIG (reference sequence). This CDR3 contains 13 residues. CDR3: CARRTSGSYEQYF. CDR3 coding DNA: TGTGCCCGTAGGACTAGCGGCTCCTACGAGCAGTACTTC. The variable domain in full, completed from reference TRBV30 and TRBJ2-7, reads SQTIHQWPATLVQPVGSPLSLECTVEGTSNPNLYWYRQAAGRGLQLLFYSVGIGQISSEVPQNLSASRPQDRQFILSSKKLLLSDSGFYLCARRTSGSYEQYFGPGTRLTVT.